This TCR beta chain stems from a study of T cell responses to AZD1222 COVID-19 vaccine. For the study at large: Pooled in the analysis were second doses at about 4 or about 12 weeks. Study observations and caveats: Possibly, clonal diversity was underestimated; donors were largely white British and included more females.

Concerning this clone: The antigen is undetermined.

Only in-frame clones appear in the TCRdb table, and some are missing; sequencing was by immunoSEQ multiplex PCR. The sample contains more than 150,000 clones, 94% of which appear only once. Germline V lookup: CDR1 MDHEN, CDR2 SYDVKM. Trimming took off 2 bases at V and 5 bases at J, with 6 bases between the two ends. CDR3 length: 12 residues. The receptor was derived from an adult in good health. Specimen: peripheral blood, collected on day 0 of AZD1222 vaccination. The V gene is TRBV28, the J gene TRBJ1-2; D is uncertain. The CDR3 DNA reads TGTGCCAGCAGTTTAGGACTATATGGCTACACCTTC. Its translation is CASSLGLYGYTF.